A selection of T cell receptor beta chains follows, all from one sample in a study of response to subunit inactivated influenza vaccine. Via MiXCR, TCRdb re-called the RT-PCR reads, giving one row per CDR3 protein. This sample has about 780,000 distinct CDR3 sequences, with about a fifth found just once. The specimen comprised PBMCs from blood, sampled roughly 5 days after vaccination. The receptor source for this set is a man aged 45-65 years who received an inactivated influenza vaccine. CDR3s include the opening cysteine and the closing phenylalanine or tryptophan. Fields, in order: J gene, V gene, clone size, D gene, CDR3 protein, CDR3 DNA. The D gene is left open where the match is weak. The size field is filled for only some rows; it gives once, few, many or a size class.

>TRBJ2-7|TRBV29-1|.|.
CSVATDAYEQYF
TGCAGCGTTGCGACAGACGCCTACGAGCAGTACTTC
>TRBJ1-1|TRBV6-2/TRBV6-3|.|.
CASSYVSTEDFF
TGTGCCAGCAGTTATGTGAGCACTGAAGATTTCTTT
>TRBJ2-3|TRBV20-1|.|TRBD1
CSARNRGDTQYF
TGCAGTGCTAGAAACAGGGGAGATACGCAGTATTTT
>TRBJ2-1|TRBV29-1|few|TRBD2
CSVEPGTSVYEQFF
TGCAGCGTTGAACCAGGGACTAGCGTTTATGAGCAGTTCTTC
>TRBJ2-1|TRBV6-5|.|.
CASRSGPNEQFF
TGTGCCAGCAGGTCAGGGCCTAATGAGCAGTTCTTC
>TRBJ1-5|TRBV18|few|.
CASSPPLRGLVNQPQHF
TGTGCCAGCTCACCACCTTTACGGGGGCTGGTCAATCAGCCCCAGCATTTT
>TRBJ2-4|TRBV29-1|few|.
CSVAPLEAKNIQYF
TGCAGCGTTGCCCCGTTGGAGGCCAAAAACATTCAGTACTTC
>TRBJ2-1|TRBV29-1|.|.
CSGARGLHEQFF
TGCAGCGGGGCCCGGGGGTTGCATGAGCAGTTCTTC
>TRBJ2-7|TRBV4-3|.|.
CASSQGAEGTYYEQYF
TGCGCCAGCAGCCAAGGAGCAGAGGGTACTTACTACGAGCAGTACTTC
>TRBJ2-2|TRBV20-1|.|.
CSARDYTGELFF
TGCAGTGCTAGAGATTACACCGGGGAGCTGTTTTTT
>TRBJ2-7|TRBV24-1|few|TRBD2
CATSGPGIAGAYEQYF
TGTGCCACCAGTGGCCCCGGGATAGCGGGAGCTTACGAGCAGTACTTC